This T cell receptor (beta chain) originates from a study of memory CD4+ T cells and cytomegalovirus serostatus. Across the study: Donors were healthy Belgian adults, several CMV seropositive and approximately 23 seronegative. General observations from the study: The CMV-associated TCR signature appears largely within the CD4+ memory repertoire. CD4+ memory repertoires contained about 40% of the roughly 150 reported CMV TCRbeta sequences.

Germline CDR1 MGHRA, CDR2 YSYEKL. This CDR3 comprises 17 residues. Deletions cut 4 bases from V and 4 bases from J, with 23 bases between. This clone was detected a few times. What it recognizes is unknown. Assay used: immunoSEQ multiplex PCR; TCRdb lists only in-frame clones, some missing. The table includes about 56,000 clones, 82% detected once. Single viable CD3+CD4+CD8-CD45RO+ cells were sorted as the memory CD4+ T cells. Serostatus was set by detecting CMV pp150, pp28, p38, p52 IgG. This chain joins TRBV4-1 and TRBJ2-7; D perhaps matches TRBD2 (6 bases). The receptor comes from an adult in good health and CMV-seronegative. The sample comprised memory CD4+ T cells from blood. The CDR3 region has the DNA TGCGCCAGCAGCCCTGGCATCTGGGGCGGGATAACGTACGAGCAGTACTTC. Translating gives CASSPGIWGGITYEQYF.